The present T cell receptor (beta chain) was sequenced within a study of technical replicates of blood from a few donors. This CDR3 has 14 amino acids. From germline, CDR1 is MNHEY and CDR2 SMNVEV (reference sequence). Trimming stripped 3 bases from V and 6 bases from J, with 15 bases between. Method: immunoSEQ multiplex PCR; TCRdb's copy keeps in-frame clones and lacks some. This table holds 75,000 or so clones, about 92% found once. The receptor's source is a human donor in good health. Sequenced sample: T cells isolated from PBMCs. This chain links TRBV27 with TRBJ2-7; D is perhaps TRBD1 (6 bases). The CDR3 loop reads CASSLSINRAEQYF. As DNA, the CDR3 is TGTGCCAGCAGTTTGTCCATAAACAGGGCCGAGCAGTACTTC.